The rows below give T cell receptor beta chains drawn from one sample of a study of OX40 agonist ivuxolimab in advanced cancers. Produced via immunoSEQ multiplex PCR; TCRdb's table is partial and in-frame only. This sample has tens of thousands of clones, with around nine tenths found just once. Source: CD4+ or CD8+ T cells sorted from blood, taken in a trial of the OX40 agonist ivuxolimab. All receptors come from an adult with an advanced solid tumor such as melanoma, head and neck, liver or kidney cancer. The CDR3 runs from the conserved cysteine through the conserved F or W. A D gene is named only where the DNA matches it firmly. Clone size is shown for a subset of rows, as once, few, many or a class of expanded clone.

abundance,d_gene,v_gene,j_gene,CDR3aa,CDR3nt
.,.,TRBV5-1,TRBJ2-2,CASSFKNTGELFF,TGCGCCAGCAGCTTCAAAAACACCGGGGAGCTGTTTTTT
.,TRBD2,TRBV11-2,TRBJ2-3,CASSLAGGPDTQYF,TGTGCCAGCAGTCTAGCGGGGGGGCCAGATACGCAGTATTTT
.,.,TRBV5-1,TRBJ2-7,CASSLDPPASSYEQYF,TGCGCCAGCAGCTTGGATCCCCCTGCGAGCTCCTACGAGCAGTACTTC
.,.,TRBV4-2,TRBJ1-4,CASSQRGGSSNEKLFF,TGTGCCAGCAGCCAGCGAGGCGGAAGCTCGAATGAAAAACTGTTTTTT
.,.,TRBV6-1,TRBJ1-1,CASGRIEAFF,TGTGCCAGCGGAAGAATCGAAGCTTTCTTT
.,TRBD2,TRBV30,TRBJ2-7,CACLSGATSEQYF,TGTGCCTGTTTGAGCGGGGCAACTAGCGAGCAGTACTTC
.,.,TRBV6-5,TRBJ1-1,CASSKRSTEAFF,TGTGCCAGCAGTAAAAGGAGCACTGAAGCTTTCTTT
.,.,TRBV5-1,TRBJ2-7,CASSENGPSTYEQYF,TGCGCCAGCAGCGAAAACGGGCCATCAACCTACGAGCAGTACTTC
.,.,TRBV10-1,TRBJ2-1,CAINQTSPYNEQFF,TGCGCCATCAATCAGACCTCCCCATACAATGAGCAGTTCTTC
once,TRBD2,TRBV5-4,TRBJ2-7,CASSPGGTSRSSYEQYF,TGTGCCAGCAGCCCGGGAGGGACTAGCCGGAGCTCCTACGAGCAGTACTTC
.,TRBD2,TRBV11-3,TRBJ2-2,CASSRLAGGRTGELFF,TGTGCCAGCAGCCGACTAGCGGGGGGGCGCACCGGGGAGCTGTTTTTT
.,.,TRBV30,TRBJ1-2,CAWSNRVANYGYTF,TGTGCCTGGAGCAACAGAGTAGCTAACTATGGCTACACCTTC
.,.,TRBV20-1,TRBJ2-5,CSARVKETQYF,TGCAGTGCTAGAGTTAAGGAGACCCAGTACTTC
.,TRBD2,TRBV7-9,TRBJ2-7,CASSTSGRKYEQYF,TGTGCCAGCAGTACTAGCGGGAGAAAATACGAGCAGTACTTC
.,.,TRBV18,TRBJ1-1,CASSPNGENTEAFF,TGTGCCAGCTCACCTAACGGGGAGAACACTGAAGCTTTCTTT
.,.,TRBV4-1,TRBJ1-4,CASSQPYRGGDNEKLFF,TGCGCCAGCAGCCAACCATACCGGGGGGGCGACAATGAAAAACTGTTTTTT
.,.,TRBV30,TRBJ2-2,CAWGRRASTGELFF,TGTGCCTGGGGACGGAGGGCGAGCACCGGGGAGCTGTTTTTT
few,.,TRBV18,TRBJ1-1,CASSPWTETEAFF,TGTGCCAGCTCACCCTGGACCGAGACTGAAGCTTTCTTT
.,TRBD1,TRBV7-6,TRBJ1-5,CASSLAPGTGGASGSNQPQHF,TGTGCCAGCAGCTTAGCCCCCGGGACAGGGGGCGCAAGTGGAAGCAATCAGCCCCAGCATTTT
once,.,TRBV19,TRBJ1-4,CASNLPGSYNEKLFF,TGTGCCAGTAATCTACCGGGATCCTATAATGAAAAACTGTTTTTT
.,TRBD1,TRBV13,TRBJ1-4,CASSLKAGGIEKLFF,TGTGCCAGCAGCTTAAAGGCAGGGGGAATTGAAAAACTGTTTTTT
once,TRBD1,TRBV18,TRBJ2-5,CASSPVRGPSETQYF,TGTGCCAGCTCACCCGTAAGGGGGCCTTCAGAGACCCAGTACTTC
.,.,TRBV9,TRBJ2-5,CASSVGQRQETQYF,TGTGCCAGCAGCGTAGGTCAGAGACAAGAGACCCAGTACTTC
.,TRBD1,TRBV27,TRBJ2-1,CASNRGQATFREQFF,TGTGCCAGCAATCGAGGACAGGCCACCTTCCGGGAGCAGTTCTTC
.,.,TRBV9,TRBJ2-3,CASSVAVGVNTQYF,TGTGCCAGCAGCGTAGCAGTGGGTGTCAATACGCAGTATTTT
.,.,TRBV5-1,TRBJ2-3,CASSLNTGLLSTDTQYF,TGCGCCAGCAGCTTGAACACGGGACTCCTAAGCACAGATACGCAGTATTTT
.,.,TRBV5-4,TRBJ1-2,CASSPNRDYVNGYTF,TGTGCCAGCAGCCCCAACAGGGATTACGTGAATGGCTACACCTTC
.,.,TRBV18,TRBJ2-3,CASSPFKGGDPSTDTQYF,TGTGCCAGCTCACCGTTCAAAGGTGGAGATCCTAGCACAGATACGCAGTATTTT
.,.,TRBV18,TRBJ2-7,CASSPPGIDEQYF,TGTGCCAGCTCACCCCCAGGAATTGACGAGCAGTACTTC
once,.,TRBV2,TRBJ2-2,CASSARGLYFTGELFF,TGTGCCAGCAGTGCTAGGGGTCTCTATTTCACCGGGGAGCTGTTTTTT
.,.,TRBV7-2,TRBJ1-1,CASSLPGTLTEAFF,TGTGCCAGCAGCCTCCCCGGGACACTTACTGAAGCTTTCTTT
.,TRBD1,TRBV25-1,TRBJ1-4,CASSLTGDGEKLFF,TGTGCCAGCAGCCTGACAGGGGATGGGGAAAAACTGTTTTTT
.,.,TRBV19,TRBJ2-1,CASTLIGGINNEQFF,TGTGCCAGTACCCTAATAGGGGGGATAAACAATGAGCAGTTCTTC
.,TRBD2,TRBV30,TRBJ2-1,CAWRLAGGKEQFF,TGTGCCTGGAGACTAGCGGGGGGGAAAGAGCAGTTCTTC
.,.,TRBV6-6,TRBJ2-2,CASSYMGSGELFF,TGTGCCAGCAGTTATATGGGGTCCGGGGAGCTGTTTTTT
.,.,TRBV4-1,TRBJ2-2,CASRSRLGGTGELFF,TGCGCCAGCAGATCCCGACTCGGGGGAACCGGGGAGCTGTTTTTT
few,.,TRBV29-1,TRBJ2-7,CSVERRRDGGTIYEQYF,TGCAGCGTTGAGCGGCGTCGGGACGGCGGTACGATCTACGAGCAGTACTTC
.,.,TRBV27,TRBJ1-6,CASSRLVRARNSPLHF,TGTGCCAGCAGTCGTTTGGTCAGGGCGAGGAATTCACCCCTCCACTTT
.,TRBD2,TRBV10-3,TRBJ2-1,CAISESLGEGRYNEQFF,TGTGCCATCAGTGAGTCCTTAGGGGAGGGCCGCTACAATGAGCAGTTCTTC
.,.,TRBV18,TRBJ1-4,CASSPRTTTFATNEKLFF,TGTGCCAGCTCGCCCCGGACAACGACTTTTGCAACTAATGAAAAACTGTTTTTT